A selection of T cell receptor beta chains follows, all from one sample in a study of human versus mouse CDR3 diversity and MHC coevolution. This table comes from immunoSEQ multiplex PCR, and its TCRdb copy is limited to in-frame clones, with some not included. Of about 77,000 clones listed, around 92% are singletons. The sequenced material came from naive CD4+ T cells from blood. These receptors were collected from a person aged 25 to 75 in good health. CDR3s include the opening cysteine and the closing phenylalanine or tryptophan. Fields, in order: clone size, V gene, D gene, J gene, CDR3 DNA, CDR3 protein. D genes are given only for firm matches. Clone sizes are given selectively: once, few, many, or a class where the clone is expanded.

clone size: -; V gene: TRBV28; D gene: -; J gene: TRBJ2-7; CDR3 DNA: TGTGCCAGCAGTTCTCGGACAAAATACGAGCAGTACTTC; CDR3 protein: CASSSRTKYEQYF
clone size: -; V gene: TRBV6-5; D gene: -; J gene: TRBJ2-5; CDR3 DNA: TGTGCCAGCAGTTACTCACGGACTGCCGCCCGGGAGACCCAGTACTTC; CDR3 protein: CASSYSRTAARETQYF
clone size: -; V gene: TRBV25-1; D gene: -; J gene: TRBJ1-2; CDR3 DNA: TGTGCCAGCAGTGCGGGTGGCTATGGCTACACCTTC; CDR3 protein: CASSAGGYGYTF
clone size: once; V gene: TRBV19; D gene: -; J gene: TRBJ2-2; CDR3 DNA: TGTGCCAGTAGTAGGGCAGCTAACACCGGGGAGCTGTTTTTT; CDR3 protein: CASSRAANTGELFF
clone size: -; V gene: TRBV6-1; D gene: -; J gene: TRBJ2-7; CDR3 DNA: TGTGCCAGCAGTGAACGTTATGGCATCTACTACGAGCAGTACTTC; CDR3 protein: CASSERYGIYYEQYF
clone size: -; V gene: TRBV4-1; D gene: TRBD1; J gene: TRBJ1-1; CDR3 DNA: TGCGCCAGCAGCCATTGGGACAGGGAAGGTGAAGCTTTCTTT; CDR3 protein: CASSHWDREGEAFF
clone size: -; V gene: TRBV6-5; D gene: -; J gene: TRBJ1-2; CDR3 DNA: TGTGCCAGCAGCGTTTCGGGACGGAGGGATGGCTACACCTTC; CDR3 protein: CASSVSGRRDGYTF
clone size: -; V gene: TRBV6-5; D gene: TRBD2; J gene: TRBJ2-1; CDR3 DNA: TGTGCCAGCAGACCGACTAGCGGACCCTACAATGAGCAGTTCTTC; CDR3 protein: CASRPTSGPYNEQFF
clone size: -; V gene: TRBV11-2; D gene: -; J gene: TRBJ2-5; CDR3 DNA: TGTGCCAGCAGCCCTACAGGGACGGAGACCCAGTACTTC; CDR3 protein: CASSPTGTETQYF
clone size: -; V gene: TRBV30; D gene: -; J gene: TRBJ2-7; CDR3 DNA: TGTGCCTGGAGCAGCAGGGGCCCCTACGAGCAGTACTTC; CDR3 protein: CAWSSRGPYEQYF
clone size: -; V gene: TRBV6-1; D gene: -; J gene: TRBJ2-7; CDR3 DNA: TGTGCCAGCATTCGGGGGGCTGGCTCCTACGAGCAGTACTTC; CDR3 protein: CASIRGAGSYEQYF
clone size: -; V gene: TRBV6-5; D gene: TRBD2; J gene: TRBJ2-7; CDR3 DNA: TGTGCCAGCAGTTACTCGACTAGCGGGAACTACGAGCAGTACTTC; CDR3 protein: CASSYSTSGNYEQYF
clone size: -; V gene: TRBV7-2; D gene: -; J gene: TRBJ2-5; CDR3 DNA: TGTGCCAGCAGGGAATACAGGGTCGGGGAGACCCAGTACTTC; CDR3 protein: CASREYRVGETQYF
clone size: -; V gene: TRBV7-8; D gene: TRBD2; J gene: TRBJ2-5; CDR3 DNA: TGTGCCAGCAGCCCCCGACTAGCGGAGACCCAGTACTTC; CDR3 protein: CASSPRLAETQYF
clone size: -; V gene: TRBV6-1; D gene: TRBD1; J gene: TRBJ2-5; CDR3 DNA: TGTGCCAGCAGCCGACAGGGGGCTCGAGAGACCCAGTACTTC; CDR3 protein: CASSRQGARETQYF
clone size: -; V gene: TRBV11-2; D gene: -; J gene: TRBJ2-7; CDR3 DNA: TGTGCCAGCAGCTCGCAAGCGATCTACGAGCAGTACTTC; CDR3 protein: CASSSQAIYEQYF
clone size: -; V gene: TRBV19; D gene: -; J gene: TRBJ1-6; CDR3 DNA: TGTGCCAGTAGTATAGACAGGGGTAATTCACCCCTCCACTTT; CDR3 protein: CASSIDRGNSPLHF
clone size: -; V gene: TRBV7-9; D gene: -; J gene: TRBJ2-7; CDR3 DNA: TGTGCCAGCAGCTTAGTCCCGGGGACAACTAACGAGCAGTACTTC; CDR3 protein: CASSLVPGTTNEQYF
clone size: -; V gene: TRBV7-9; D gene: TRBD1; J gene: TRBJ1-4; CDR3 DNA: TGTGCCAGCAGCTCCGGGACAGGGGAGGAAAAACTGTTTTTT; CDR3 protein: CASSSGTGEEKLFF
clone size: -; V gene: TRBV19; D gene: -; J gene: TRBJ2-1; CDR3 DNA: TGTGCCAGTAGTATTCAGGCAGGGATTGGTGAGCAGTTCTTC; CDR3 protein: CASSIQAGIGEQFF
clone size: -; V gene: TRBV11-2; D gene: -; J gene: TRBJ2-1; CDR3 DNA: TGTGCCAGCAGCTTAGGAGGTTCCATGCGGTTCTTC; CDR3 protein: CASSLGGSMRFF
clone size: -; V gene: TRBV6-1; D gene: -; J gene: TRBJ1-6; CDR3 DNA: TGTGCCAGCAGTGTCCGGGGCTCCTATAATTCACCCCTCCACTTT; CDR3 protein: CASSVRGSYNSPLHF
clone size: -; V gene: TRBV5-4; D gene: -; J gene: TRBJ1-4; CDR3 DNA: TGTGCCAGCAGCGACCACGGGGGGCGTAATGAAAAACTGTTTTTT; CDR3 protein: CASSDHGGRNEKLFF
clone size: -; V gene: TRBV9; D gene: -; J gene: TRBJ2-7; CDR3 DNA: TGTGCCAGCAGCGTGTCACAGGGAATCTCCTACGAGCAGTACTTC; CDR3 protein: CASSVSQGISYEQYF
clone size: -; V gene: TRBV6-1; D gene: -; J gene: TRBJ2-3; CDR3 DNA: TGTGCCAGCAGTCTGGGAGCGGGCGATACGCAGTATTTT; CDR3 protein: CASSLGAGDTQYF
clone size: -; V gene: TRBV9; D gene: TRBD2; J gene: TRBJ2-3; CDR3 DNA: TGTGCCAGCAGCGTTAGCGGGAGGCCCACAGATACGCAGTATTTT; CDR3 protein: CASSVSGRPTDTQYF
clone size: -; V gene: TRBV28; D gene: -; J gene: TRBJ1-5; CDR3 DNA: TGTGCCAGCAGTTTAGTAACAGGGCATCAGCCCCAGCATTTT; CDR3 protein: CASSLVTGHQPQHF
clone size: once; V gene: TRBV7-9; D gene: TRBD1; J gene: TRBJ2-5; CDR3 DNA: TGTGCCAGCAGCGACAACAGGGGATCTGAGACCCAGTACTTC; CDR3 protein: CASSDNRGSETQYF
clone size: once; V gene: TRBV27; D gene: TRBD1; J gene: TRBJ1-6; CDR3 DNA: TGTGCCAGCAGTTTGGGACAGGGATATTGGTCACCCCTCCACTTT; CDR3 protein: CASSLGQGYWSPLHF
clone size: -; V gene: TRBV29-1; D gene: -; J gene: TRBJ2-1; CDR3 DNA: TGCAGCGTTGTCAGGACAGTAACTGAGCAGTTCTTC; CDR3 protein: CSVVRTVTEQFF
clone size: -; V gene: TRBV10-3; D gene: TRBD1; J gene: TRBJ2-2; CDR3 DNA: TGTGCCATCAGTGAAAATTCGGGACAGGGGCGCCTCACCGGGGAGCTGTTTTTT; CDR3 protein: CAISENSGQGRLTGELFF
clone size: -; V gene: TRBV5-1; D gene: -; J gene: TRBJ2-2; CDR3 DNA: TGCGCCAGCAGCTTATCGGGGGAGAACACCGGGGAGCTGTTTTTT; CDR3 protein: CASSLSGENTGELFF
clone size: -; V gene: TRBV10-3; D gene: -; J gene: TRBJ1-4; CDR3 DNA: TGTGCCATCAGTGAGTCGGGAGGGACAGAAAAACTGTTTTTT; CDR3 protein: CAISESGGTEKLFF
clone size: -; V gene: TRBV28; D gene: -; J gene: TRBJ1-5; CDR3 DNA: TGTGCCAGCAGTAACGGGGGGGGAAATCAGCCCCAGCATTTT; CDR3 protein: CASSNGGGNQPQHF
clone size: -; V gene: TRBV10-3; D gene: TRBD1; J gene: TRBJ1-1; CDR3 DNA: TGTGCCATCAGCACAGGGGAAGGGTACACTGAAGCTTTCTTT; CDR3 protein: CAISTGEGYTEAFF
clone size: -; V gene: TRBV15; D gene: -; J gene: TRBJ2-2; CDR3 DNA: TGTGCCACCAGCAGGGGGAGGAACACCGGGGAGCTGTTTTTT; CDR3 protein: CATSRGRNTGELFF
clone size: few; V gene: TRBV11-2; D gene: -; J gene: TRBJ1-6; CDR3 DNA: TGTGCCAGCAGTGATTTGGCCAATAATTCACCCCTCCACTTT; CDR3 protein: CASSDLANNSPLHF